The entry below describes one TCR beta chain. What it binds is unknown. CDR1 and CDR2 from the germline V gene are SNHLY and FYNNEI. V lost 8 bases and J lost 6, with 16 bases in between. The CDR3 consists of 13 residues. The sample originates from a study of beta chain features in type 1 diabetes. Findings and limits, study-wide: The naive, central memory and Treg TCRB repertoires of patients appeared to be more similar to one another than those of healthy donors.

Every isolated RNA sample was fully reverse transcribed, so sequencing captured expressed TCRB transcripts. Libraries were prepared by immunoSEQ multiplex PCR; TCRdb keeps only in-frame clonotypes and omits some of them. The data contain a few hundred thousand clones, around 10% of them singletons. Cell sorting via CD45RO/CCR7/CD25/CD127/CD95/CD27 was performed to obtain CD4+ naive, central memory, regulatory and stem cell-like memory cells. This TCR derives from a woman aged 18-29 years in good health. This chain joins TRBV2 and TRBJ1-1; D may be TRBD1 (6 bases). Sequencing input: naive CD4+ T cells from blood. CDR3 protein: CASSLGGAPEAFF. CDR3 DNA sequence: TGTGCCAGCTCCTTGGGGGGGGCCCCTGAAGCTTTCTTT.